Reported below is one T cell receptor (beta chain). This specimen belongs to a study of blood T cell repertoires in COVID-19. The table came from immunoSEQ multiplex PCR; TCRdb's copy has only in-frame clones and leaves some out. This table has approximately 210,000 clones, 81% appearing once. The CDR3 spans 15 residues. Trimming left V 3 bases short and J 1 base short, with 10 bases between. From germline, CDR1 is KGHSH and CDR2 LQKENI. Sequenced material: PBMCs or T cells enriched from blood (not recorded which). V and J are TRBV18 and TRBJ2-4; no firm D call. The TCR originated in a woman in her forties or fifties with acute COVID-19. CDR3 loop: CASSPPPRAKNIQYF. The CDR3 nucleotides read TGTGCCAGCTCACCTCCCCCCAGGGCCAAAAACATTCAGTACTTC.